This T cell receptor (beta chain) stems from a study of blood T cells in healthy people across ages. Primers used in a second PCR of roughly 6 to 12 cycles were a sample-barcoded 5' primer and a J-beta primer mix. A single record per CDR3 protein comes from TCRdb applying MiXCR to the 5' RACE reads. Of hundreds of thousands of distinct CDR3 sequences in the sample, about 42% were seen once. The germline V gene encodes CDR1 SGHAT and CDR2 FQNNGV. Trimming removed 3 bases at V and 2 bases at J, with 14 bases between. The CDR3 length is 15 residues. This clonotype was found a few times. The TCR was taken from a man in his fifties or sixties in good health. This chain joins TRBV11-2 and TRBJ2-7; tentatively, D is TRBD1 or TRBD2 (5 bases each). Specimen: blood. The CDR3 DNA is TGTGCCAGCAGCTTGCCGGGACCAACCCCCTACGAGCAGTACTTC. Translating it yields CASSLPGPTPYEQYF.